This TCR beta chain stems from a study of blood T cell repertoires in COVID-19 (dated by TCRdb to about 2020). Some background on the complete study: The collaborator samples originated in the United States, Italy and Spain and spanned the acute and convalescent phases of COVID-19. The material from the prospective study consisted of cDNA or gDNA derived from T cells, B-cell-depleted T cells, or PBMCs. Subjects who had been exposed to COVID-19, were actively infected with it, or had recovered from it provided the deeply sampled blood TCRbeta repertoires that made up the dataset. A freely available public database, intended as a resource for researchers studying the immune response to SARS-CoV-2, is where the repertoires were released. The samples were drawn from two sources: the first 160 participants of the ongoing ImmuneRACE study, and about 1,300 subjects contributed by 6 global collaborators. Nearly every sample came with metadata listing a de-identified subject ID, COVID-19 status, age in years and sex. Where available, HLA class I and class II types were obtained from metadata supplied by the sample provider rather than from assay-based typing. General findings and caveats noted by the study authors: How much clinical and demographic metadata was included differed by source and by participant, and the metadata was provided uncurated.

The immunoSEQ Assay, a bias-controlled multiplex PCR, was used to amplify TCRbeta CDR3 regions from genomic DNA. In the paper's pipeline: Nucleated cell counts per sample were estimated from amplification of reference gene primers within the assay. Sequence reads were collapsed and filtered to measure the absolute abundance of every unique TCRbeta CDR3 rearrangement. Productive Simpson clonality was computed per sample as the square root of Simpson's diversity index over productive rearrangements. TCRdb re-hosts the immuneACCESS table, in-frame sequences only. Its copies lack some clones; in the studies checked, an unresolved V gene accounts for under half of them, and the cause for the rest is not known. That table is the source of V, J and clone size, and D and trimming were worked out from the DNA. The sample contains around 140,000 clones, over 65% of them found a single time. Around 5.5% of the sample belongs to the ten largest clones.

Turning to this clone: Its antigen is unknown. There are no base qualities to consult, and no much larger clone falls within one base.

Inclusive of the bounding cysteine and phenylalanine, the CDR3 is 14 residues long. Only the CDR3 part of the read is kept: 42 bases, read in frame from the first base. Trimming removed 0 bases from V and 8 bases from J, leaving 9 bases between the germline ends. Reading the germline V gene gives CDR1 KGHDR and CDR2 SFDVKD. Enrolling through a virtual design, the prospective study's participants ranged in age from roughly 18 to 100 years and lived across some 22 United States geographic areas. To assign participants to cohorts, the prospective study relied on clinical history that participants themselves reported in a screening survey and a study questionnaire. ImmuneRACE Cohort 3 recovered participants were defined by two consecutive negative NP/OP PCR tests, healthcare professional clearance, or symptom resolution. Each participant in the prospective study had whole blood, serum and a nasopharyngeal or oropharyngeal swab collected by mobile phlebotomists. Prospective study participants could optionally give additional blood draws and questionnaires over an approximately two-month period. Before DNA extraction, prospective study blood samples were shipped either frozen or at room temperature.

The specimen sequenced was PBMCs or T cells enriched from blood (not recorded which). The sequence derives from a woman in her 50s who had recovered from COVID-19. This sequence uses TRBV24-1 and TRBJ2-2; TRBD1 could be the D gene, as 6 bases match. In nucleotide form, the sequence is TGTGCCACCAGTGATTTGAACCAGGGGGGGGAGCTGTTTTTT. This gives the protein CATSDLNQGGELFF.